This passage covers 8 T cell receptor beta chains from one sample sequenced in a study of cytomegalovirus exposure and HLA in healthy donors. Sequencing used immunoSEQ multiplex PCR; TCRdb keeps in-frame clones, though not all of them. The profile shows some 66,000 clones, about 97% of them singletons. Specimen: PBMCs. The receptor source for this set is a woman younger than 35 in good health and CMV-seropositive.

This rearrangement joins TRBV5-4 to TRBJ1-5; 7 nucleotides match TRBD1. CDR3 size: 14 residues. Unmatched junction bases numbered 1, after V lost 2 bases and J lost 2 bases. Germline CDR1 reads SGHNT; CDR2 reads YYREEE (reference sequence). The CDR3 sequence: CASSFGQGNQPQHF. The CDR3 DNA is TGTGCCAGCAGCTTTGGACAGGGCAATCAGCCCCAGCATTTT.

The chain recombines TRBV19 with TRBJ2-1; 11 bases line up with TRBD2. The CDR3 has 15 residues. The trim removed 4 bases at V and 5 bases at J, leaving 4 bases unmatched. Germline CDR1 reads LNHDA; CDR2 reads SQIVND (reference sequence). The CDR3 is CASSTGLAANNEQFF. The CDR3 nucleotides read TGTGCCAGTAGTACGGGACTAGCGGCCAACAATGAGCAGTTCTTC. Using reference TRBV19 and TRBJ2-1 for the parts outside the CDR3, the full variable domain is DGGITQSPKYLFRKEGQNVTLSCEQNLNHDAMYWYRQDPGQGLRLIYYSQIVNDFQKGDIAEGYSVSREKKESFPLTVTSAQKNPTAFYLCASSTGLAANNEQFFGPGTRLTVL.

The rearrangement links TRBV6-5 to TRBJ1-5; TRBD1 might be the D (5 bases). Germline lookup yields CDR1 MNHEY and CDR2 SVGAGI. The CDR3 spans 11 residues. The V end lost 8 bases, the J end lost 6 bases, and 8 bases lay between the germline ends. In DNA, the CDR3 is TGTGCCAGCGGGGGGTTTCAGCCCCAGCATTTT. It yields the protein CASGGFQPQHF.

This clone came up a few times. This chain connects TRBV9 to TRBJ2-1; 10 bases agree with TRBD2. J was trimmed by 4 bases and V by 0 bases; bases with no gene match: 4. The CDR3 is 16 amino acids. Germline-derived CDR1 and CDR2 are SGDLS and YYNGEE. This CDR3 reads CASSVASGSLYNEQFF. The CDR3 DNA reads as TGTGCCAGCAGCGTAGCTAGCGGGAGCCTTTACAATGAGCAGTTCTTC.

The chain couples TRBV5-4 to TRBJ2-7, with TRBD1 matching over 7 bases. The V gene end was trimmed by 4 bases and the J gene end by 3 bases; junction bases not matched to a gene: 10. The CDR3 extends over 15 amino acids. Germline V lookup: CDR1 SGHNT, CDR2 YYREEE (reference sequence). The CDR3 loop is CASSLQTGPIYEQYF. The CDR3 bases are TGTGCCAGCAGCCTCCAGACAGGGCCGATCTACGAGCAGTACTTC.

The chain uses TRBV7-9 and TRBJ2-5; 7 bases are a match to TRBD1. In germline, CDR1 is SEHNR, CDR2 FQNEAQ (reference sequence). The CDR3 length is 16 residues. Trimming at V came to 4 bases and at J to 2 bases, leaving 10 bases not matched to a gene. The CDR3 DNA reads TGTGCCAGCAGCTCCGACCGGGACAGACCGCAAGAGACCCAGTACTTC. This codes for CASSSDRDRPQETQYF.

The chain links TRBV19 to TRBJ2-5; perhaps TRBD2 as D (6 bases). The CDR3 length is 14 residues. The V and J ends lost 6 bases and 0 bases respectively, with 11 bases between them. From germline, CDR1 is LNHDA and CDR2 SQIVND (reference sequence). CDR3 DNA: TGTGCCAGTAGCCCGGGACTTTACCAAGAGACCCAGTACTTC. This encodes CASSPGLYQETQYF.

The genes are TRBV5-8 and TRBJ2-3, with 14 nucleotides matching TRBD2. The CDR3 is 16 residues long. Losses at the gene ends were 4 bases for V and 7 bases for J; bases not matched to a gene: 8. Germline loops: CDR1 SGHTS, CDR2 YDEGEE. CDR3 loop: CASSPRTSGRWNTQYF. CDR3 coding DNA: TGTGCCAGCAGCCCTCGGACTAGCGGGAGGTGGAATACGCAGTATTTT. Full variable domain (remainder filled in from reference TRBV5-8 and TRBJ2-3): EAGVTQSPTHLIKTRGQQATLRCSPISGHTSVYWYQQALGLGLQFLLWYDEGEERNRGNFPPRFSGRQFPNYSSELNVNALELEDSALYLCASSPRTSGRWNTQYFGPGTRLTVL.